These 25 T cell receptor beta chains share one sample of origin, sequenced in a study of blood T cell repertoires in COVID-19. Libraries were prepared by immunoSEQ multiplex PCR; TCRdb keeps only in-frame clonotypes and omits some of them. This table has approximately 220,000 clones, roughly 83% appearing once. Sequencing was carried out using peripheral blood. These receptors were collected from a man in his forties or fifties with acute or convalescent COVID-19.

The genes are TRBV5-1 and TRBJ2-2; weak D call: TRBD2 (6 bases). This CDR3 is built from 14 residues. V lost 4 bases and J lost 4, with 11 bases in between. CDR1 and CDR2 (germline): SGHRS, YFSETQ. DNA of the CDR3: TGCGCCAGCAGCGTGGGGACTTCCACCGGGGAGCTGTTTTTT. Its translation is CASSVGTSTGELFF.

The chain carries TRBV30 and TRBJ1-3; 9 nucleotides line up with TRBD1. Germline CDR1 is GTSNPN and CDR2 is SVGIG (reference sequence). This CDR3 is built from 16 residues. V shed 5 bases, J shed 1 base, and the junction held 9 bases outside the gene matches. In DNA, the CDR3 is TGTGCCTGGGGGGACAGGGAGAAAGATTCTGGAAACACCATATATTTT. Its translation: CAWGDREKDSGNTIYF.

This clone has only one observation. This sequence joins TRBV7-3 and TRBJ2-5; 14 bases match TRBD2. In germline, CDR1 is SGHTA, CDR2 FQGTGA. Losses at the gene ends were 4 bases for V and 5 bases for J; bases not matched to a gene: 9. This CDR3 has 17 amino acids. CDR3 sequence reads: CASSSGLAGGKGETQYF. Here the CDR3 DNA reads TGTGCCAGCAGCTCCGGACTAGCGGGAGGCAAAGGGGAGACCCAGTACTTC.

This clone appeared a single time. This chain connects TRBV5-6 to TRBJ1-4; 9 nucleotides line up with TRBD1. CDR1 and CDR2 (germline): SGHDT, YYEEEE. The CDR3 is 15 residues long. V trimming: 0 bases; J trimming: 6 bases; junction bases outside the gene matches: 3. This CDR3 is CASSLGDRAHEKLFF. The DNA for the CDR3 is TGTGCCAGCAGCTTGGGGGACAGGGCGCATGAAAAACTGTTTTTT.

This clone was picked up a small number of times. V usage is TRBV23-1 and J usage is TRBJ2-7; D is unresolved. TRBV23-1 is recorded as an ORF, its role being uncertain. The CDR3 totals 13 residues. V lost 0 bases, J lost 6 bases, and 9 bases lay in between. CDR3 protein: CASSQSLSSEQYF. The DNA of the CDR3 is TGCGCCAGCAGTCAATCCCTCTCTAGCGAGCAGTACTTC.

V usage is TRBV19 and J usage is TRBJ2-1; 7 bases fit TRBD2. Germline assignment: CDR1 LNHDA and CDR2 SQIVND (reference sequence). This CDR3 is built from 17 residues. Trimming took 3 bases from V and 7 from J; bases not matched to a gene: 15. The CDR3 sequence is CASSISGGRPPWNEQFF. The CDR3 region has the DNA TGTGCCAGTAGTATTTCGGGCGGGAGACCGCCTTGGAATGAGCAGTTCTTC.

The chain employs TRBV15 and TRBJ2-7; TRBD1 aligns across 8 bases. CDR1 is LNHNV, CDR2 YYDKDF, per germline (reference sequence). Trimming cost V 5 bases and J 2 bases; bases outside gene matches: 5. This CDR3 has 14 amino acids. Here the CDR3 DNA reads TGTGCCACCAGCGCGGGACAGGTTCCCTACGAGCAGTACTTC. This sequence encodes CATSAGQVPYEQYF.

CDR3 loop: CSVGGGGQPQHF. The CDR3, as DNA: TGCAGCGTAGGGGGGGGAGGTCAGCCCCAGCATTTT. The chain links TRBV29-1 to TRBJ1-5; perhaps TRBD1 as D (6 bases). Trimming took 6 bases from V and 6 from J, leaving 12 bases between them. This CDR3 contains 12 residues. Germline-derived CDR1 and CDR2 are SQVTM and ANQGSEA.

The count of this clone is one. In DNA, the CDR3 is TGTGCCAGCAGTTACTCTACGACTAGCGGGATCTCAGATACGCAGTATTTT. Its protein is CASSYSTTSGISDTQYF. The chain carries TRBV6-2 or TRBV6-3 and TRBJ2-3; TRBD2 agrees at 11 bases. The length of the CDR3 is 17 residues. V gave up 0 bases and J gave up 4 bases; unmatched junction bases: 6. In germline, CDR1 is MNHEY, CDR2 SVGEGT.

The V call is TRBV6-2 or TRBV6-3, the J call TRBJ2-7; 13 bases align to TRBD2. Trimming removed 4 bases from V and 0 bases from J; junction bases left unmatched: 6. The CDR3 is made up of 17 amino acids. Germline CDR1 MNHEY, CDR2 SVGEGT. CDR3 amino acids: CASSSPGTSGVSYEQYF. The CDR3 region has the DNA TGTGCCAGCAGTTCCCCCGGGACTAGCGGGGTCTCCTACGAGCAGTACTTC.

V usage is TRBV19 and J usage is TRBJ2-7; no clear D gene. Trimming took off 6 bases at V and 4 bases at J, with 13 bases between the two ends. Germline loops: CDR1 LNHDA, CDR2 SQIVND (reference sequence). The CDR3 extends over 13 amino acids. The CDR3 spells CASRNVVTYEQYF. Here the CDR3 DNA reads TGTGCCAGTAGAAATGTTGTTACTTACGAGCAGTACTTC.

V gene TRBV5-4 combines with J gene TRBJ2-3; 8 bases are a match to TRBD1. Germline V lookup: CDR1 SGHNT, CDR2 YYREEE (reference sequence). V lost 2 bases to trimming and J lost 0 bases; unmatched junction nucleotides: 5. CDR3 length: 16 amino acids. The CDR3 reads CASSLAGGTSTDTQYF. The CDR3 region has the DNA TGTGCCAGCAGCTTAGCAGGGGGCACTAGCACAGATACGCAGTATTTT.

This chain uses TRBV6-5 with TRBJ1-6, with D possibly being TRBD1 (6 bases). The CDR3 spans 15 residues. The germline CDR1 and CDR2 sequences are MNHEY and SVGAGI. Trimming left V 6 bases short and J 6 bases short, with 15 bases between. CDR3 DNA: TGTGCCAGCAGACGCGCCCGAGGGGGTAATTCACCCCTCCACTTT. It specifies CASRRARGGNSPLHF.

Here the CDR3 reads CSASPHRTNYGYTF. CDR3 in DNA: TGCAGTGCTAGTCCCCACAGAACTAACTATGGCTACACCTTC. The J gene is TRBJ1-2, the V gene TRBV20-1; D is undetermined. V shed 3 bases and J shed 0 bases, with 11 bases lying between them. The CDR3 is 14 amino acids. The germline V gene encodes CDR1 DFQATT and CDR2 SNEGSKA (reference sequence).

This chain uses TRBV13 with TRBJ2-5, with a tentative D call TRBD2 (6 bases). The CDR3 loop spans 17 amino acids. V dropped 4 bases and J dropped 2 bases, with 20 bases sitting between them. Germline loops: CDR1 PRHDT, CDR2 FYEKMQ (reference sequence). The CDR3 DNA reads TGTGCCAGCAGCTCCTACCTCCGGGACTCACGGCAAGAGACCCAGTACTTC. Translating it yields CASSSYLRDSRQETQYF.

This chain joins TRBV7-9 and TRBJ2-7; TRBD1 matches 7 bases. Trimming cost V 5 bases and J 2 bases; bases outside gene matches: 9. This CDR3 comprises 15 residues. CDR1 is SEHNR and CDR2 is FQNEAQ in the germline V gene (reference sequence). The CDR3 spells CASSQTGNVAYEQYF. The DNA for the CDR3 is TGTGCCAGCAGCCAGACAGGGAACGTAGCCTACGAGCAGTACTTC.

This clone was picked up one time. The CDR3 is CASSPLAGEWVNEQFF. CDR3 coding DNA: TGTGCCAGCAGCCCTCTAGCGGGAGAGTGGGTCAATGAGCAGTTCTTC. This rearrangement joins TRBV7-3 to TRBJ2-1; 10 nucleotides agree with TRBD2. Unmatched junction bases numbered 10, after V lost 5 bases and J lost 6 bases. Germline V CDR1 and CDR2: SGHTA, FQGTGA. This CDR3 spans 16 amino acids.

The V gene is TRBV5-1, the J gene TRBJ1-2, with D possibly being TRBD1 (5 bases). Trimming removed 4 bases from V and 5 bases from J, with 15 bases in between. This CDR3 spans 14 amino acids. Per germline, CDR1 SGHRS and CDR2 YFSETQ. CDR3 DNA sequence: TGCGCCAGCAGCCTAGGGGATTATTTATATGGCTACACCTTC. Amino acids: CASSLGDYLYGYTF.

This clone was picked up one time. The chain combines TRBV18 with TRBJ2-7, with 8 bases identical to TRBD2. The CDR3 extends over 14 amino acids. The V segment lost 0 bases and the J segment 7 bases; nucleotides outside the gene matches: 5. Germline CDR1 is KGHSH and CDR2 is LQKENI. CDR3 sequence reads: CASSPPRTSTEQYF. CDR3 in DNA: TGTGCCAGCTCACCACCGAGGACTAGCACAGAGCAGTACTTC.

V gene TRBV3-1 (or the pseudogene TRBV3-2) combines with J gene TRBJ1-6; D remains ambiguous. There are 19 residues in the CDR3. Trimming removed 1 base at V and 1 base at J, with 17 bases between. Looked up from germline, CDR1 is LGHDT and CDR2 is YNNKEL (reference sequence). The CDR3, as DNA: TGTGCCAGCAGCCAAGGATCTAAATATACGGGGTCCTATAATTCACCCCTCCACTTT. Translation gives CASSQGSKYTGSYNSPLHF.

This clone was observed a few times. The DNA of the CDR3 is TGCGCCAGCAGCCAGTTACCGGGACAGAACACTGAAGCTTTCTTT. It specifies CASSQLPGQNTEAFF. The chain combines TRBV4-1 with TRBJ1-1; D may be TRBD1 (6 bases). This CDR3 region has 15 residues. Germline-derived CDR1 and CDR2 are MGHRA and YSYEKL. Trimming shortened V by 3 bases and J by 1 base, and 12 bases separated the two germline ends.

The J gene is TRBJ1-1, the V gene TRBV27, with TRBD1 matching over 8 bases. The J segment lost 3 bases and the V segment lost 3 bases, leaving 9 bases of the junction unmatched. Looked up from germline, CDR1 is MNHEY and CDR2 is SMNVEV (reference sequence). This CDR3 comprises 16 residues. Here the CDR3 DNA reads TGTGCCAGCAGTTTCTCCAGGACAGGGTTACACACTGAAGCTTTCTTT. Its protein product is CASSFSRTGLHTEAFF.

This clone occurred once. V is TRBV9 and J is TRBJ2-5, with D perhaps matching TRBD2 (6 bases). The CDR3 is 14 amino acids. Germline V lookup: CDR1 SGDLS, CDR2 YYNGEE. V was cut by 4 bases and J by 5 bases, with 15 bases left in between. The CDR3 loop reads CASSPRLDGETQYF. For the CDR3, the DNA is TGTGCCAGCAGCCCGAGACTAGACGGGGAGACCCAGTACTTC.

CDR3 coding DNA: TGCGCCAGCAGTGAGATGCCTAGCGGGAGTAATGAGCAGTTCTTC. Its translation is CASSEMPSGSNEQFF. The chain carries TRBV10-2 and TRBJ2-1; 10 nucleotides agree with TRBD2. CDR1 is WSHSY, CDR2 SAAADI, per germline. The CDR3 has 15 residues. Trimming took 2 bases from V and 7 from J; bases not matched to a gene: 5.

J is TRBJ1-1 and V is TRBV12-3 or TRBV12-4, with D unresolved. CDR3 length equals 13 residues. V was cut by 6 bases and J by 1 base, with 9 bases left in between. CDR3 DNA sequence: TGTGCCAGCAGCCGGGATGAGAACACTGAAGCTTTCTTT. Protein: CASSRDENTEAFF.